This T cell receptor (beta chain) was sequenced for a study of T-cell memory formation after mild COVID-19. CDR1 and CDR2 (germline): SGHRS, YFSETQ. Trimming took 0 bases from V and 4 from J, leaving 8 bases between them. CDR3 length: 13 amino acids. Notes on the study in general: Cross-reactive memory apparently joined, as some responding clones appeared in pre-infection memory. The CD4+ clones that contracted clustered mainly within CM and EM, and the CD8+ clones concentrated in EMRA.

This clonotype was detected only a few times. The antigen remains unidentified. TCRdb called the 5' RACE reads again in MiXCR, with one record for every CDR3 protein. The sample includes a few hundred thousand distinct CDR3 sequences, roughly 20% of them seen just once. Sample: PBMCs or a T cell subset sorted from them (not recorded which). This chain joins TRBV5-1 and TRBJ2-7; D might be TRBD2 (5 bases). The clonotype comes from an adult woman who had mild COVID-19 (a few samples of this study predate the infection). Cell type and time point are not known. DNA for the CDR3: TGCGCCAGCAGCTTGGAGAGGGTTTACGAGCAGTACTTC. Encoded protein: CASSLERVYEQYF.